These 8 T cell receptor beta chains share one sample of origin, sequenced in a study of blood T cells in healthy people across ages. A second about 7 to 11 cycle PCR used barcoded and J-beta primers. MiXCR, run by TCRdb on the 5' RACE reads, gives a single entry per CDR3 protein. Among 1.5 million to 2 million distinct CDR3 sequences listed, around half were seen once. Source material: blood. All receptors derive from a woman aged 40 to 50 in good health.

This clonotype was recorded a few times. The chain recombines TRBV28 with TRBJ2-4; 8 bases line up with TRBD2. The J call may be wrong; the DNA end is better matched by TRBJ2-7. This CDR3 is 15 amino acids long. Looked up from germline, CDR1 is MDHEN and CDR2 is SYDVKM. The CDR3 coding sequence is TGTGCCAGCAGTTTCCTCGGGACTAGGAAGGGCGAGCAGTACTTC. It encodes CASSFLGTRKGEQYF.

The chain links TRBV29-1 to TRBJ2-4; a weak D match, TRBD1 (5 bases). The CDR3 contains 17 residues. V was shortened by 6 bases and J by 0 bases, with 21 bases between the two germline ends. In germline, CDR1 is SQVTM, CDR2 ANQGSEA. The CDR3 loop reads CSVTRKTVALAKNIQYF. The CDR3 DNA reads TGCAGCGTCACACGTAAGACAGTCGCCTTAGCCAAAAACATTCAGTACTTC.

Points on this clonotype: The junction does not match germline at one end; this may be a read error. The CDR3 DNA is TGTGCCGGCAGTTACTCTGAGTGGCATGAGCAGTTCTTC. Protein: CAGSYSEWHEQFF. The V gene is TRBV6-5, the J gene TRBJ2-1, with D unclear. The CDR3 length is 13 residues. CDR1 MNHEY and CDR2 SVGAGI come from the germline V gene.

The rearrangement uses TRBV27 and TRBJ2-7, with TRBD1 identical over 7 bases. Germline V gene sequence: CDR1 MNHEY, CDR2 SMNVEV (reference sequence). With V trimmed by 5 bases and J by 7 bases, 14 bases remained unmatched. The CDR3 consists of 15 residues. As DNA, the CDR3 is TGTGCCAGCAGTCTCTCTCGTAGACAGGGTGGGGAGCAGTACTTC. Encoded protein: CASSLSRRQGGEQYF.

This clonotype has just a few counts. The chain combines TRBV28 with TRBJ2-7, with D perhaps TRBD1 (6 bases). Germline V gene data show CDR1 as MDHEN and CDR2 as SYDVKM. Trimming stripped 6 bases from V and 7 bases from J, with 19 bases between. The CDR3 contains 14 residues. In DNA form, the CDR3 reads TGTGCCAGCAGCCCCGGACAGTCTAAATGGGAGCAGTACTTC. This sequence encodes CASSPGQSKWEQYF.

The gene calls are TRBV6-5 and TRBJ2-1; 7 bases align to TRBD1. The CDR3 is 15 residues long. Germline assignment: CDR1 MNHEY and CDR2 SVGAGI. V shed 4 bases, J shed 4 bases, and the junction held 7 bases outside the gene matches. The CDR3 sequence is CASSSGQALYNEQFF. For the CDR3, the DNA is TGTGCCAGCAGTTCCGGACAGGCCTTGTACAATGAGCAGTTCTTC.

CDR3 bases: TGCAGTGCTGGGCCGGGGCAGCTCACAGATACGCAGTATTTT. The encoded protein is CSAGPGQLTDTQYF. The V gene is TRBV20-1, the J gene TRBJ2-3; perhaps D is TRBD1 or TRBD2 (5 bases each). Looked up from germline, CDR1 is DFQATT and CDR2 is SNEGSKA (reference sequence). The ends were cut back, 5 bases at V and 2 bases at J, with 14 bases in the middle. This CDR3 has 14 amino acids.

The V call is TRBV7-2, the J call TRBJ1-2, with unresolved D. The CDR3 has 13 amino acids. The V gene's germline CDR1 is SGHTA and CDR2 FQGNSA. Between the trimmed V and J ends, which lost 5 bases and 7 bases, there was a span of 14 bases. CDR3 sequence reads: CASSVTDSSGYTF. The CDR3 DNA follows: TGTGCCAGCAGCGTAACAGACTCTAGTGGCTACACCTTC.